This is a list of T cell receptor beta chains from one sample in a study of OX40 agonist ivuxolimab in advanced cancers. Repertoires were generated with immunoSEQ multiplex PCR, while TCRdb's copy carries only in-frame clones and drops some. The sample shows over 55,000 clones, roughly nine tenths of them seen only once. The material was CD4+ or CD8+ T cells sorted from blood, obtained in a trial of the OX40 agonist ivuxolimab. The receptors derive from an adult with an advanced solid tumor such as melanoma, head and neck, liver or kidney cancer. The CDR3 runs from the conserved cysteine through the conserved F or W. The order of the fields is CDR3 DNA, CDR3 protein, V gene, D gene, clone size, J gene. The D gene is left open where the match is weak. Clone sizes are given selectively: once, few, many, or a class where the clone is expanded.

TGCGCCAGCAGCTTGTTCGCGACAGAAAACATTCAGTACTTC	CASSLFATENIQYF	TRBV5-1	-	-	TRBJ2-4
TGTGCCAGCAGTTACGACAGGGGGCTTGGTCAGCCCCAGCATTTT	CASSYDRGLGQPQHF	TRBV6-6	TRBD1	-	TRBJ1-5
TGTGCCAGCCCCCGGGACCCCTACGAGCAGTACTTC	CASPRDPYEQYF	TRBV6-5	-	-	TRBJ2-7
TGTGCCAGCACGGGAGGACAGGCGGGGGACCAAGAGACCCAGTACTTC	CASTGGQAGDQETQYF	TRBV2	-	-	TRBJ2-5
TGTGCCAGCAGTTACCGTATAACAGGGGACACTGAAGCTTTCTTT	CASSYRITGDTEAFF	TRBV6-5	TRBD1	-	TRBJ1-1
TGTGCCAGCAGACGACTGGGAACCTACGAGCAGTACTTC	CASRRLGTYEQYF	TRBV2	-	-	TRBJ2-7
TGCGCCAGCAGTGAGTCAATAGGAGCTGGTCAAGAGACCCAGTACTTC	CASSESIGAGQETQYF	TRBV10-1	-	-	TRBJ2-5
TGCGCCAGCAGCTCCGGACTGGGGGGGGAGCTGTTTTTT	CASSSGLGGELFF	TRBV5-1	-	few	TRBJ2-2
TGCGCCAGCAGCTTGGCCGTGGCGGGGGCCCAAGAGACCCAGTACTTC	CASSLAVAGAQETQYF	TRBV5-1	-	-	TRBJ2-5
TGTGCCAGCACAGGGACTAGCACAGATACGCAGTATTTT	CASTGTSTDTQYF	TRBV6-5	-	once	TRBJ2-3
TGCGCCAGCAGCCCGACCGAGTGGACCGGGGAGCTGTTTTTT	CASSPTEWTGELFF	TRBV5-1	-	-	TRBJ2-2
TGTGCCAGCAGACCGGGACAGGGTGGTGAAAAACTGTTTTTT	CASRPGQGGEKLFF	TRBV6-6	TRBD1	once	TRBJ1-4
TGTGCCAGCTCACCACGGTACCAAGAGACCCAGTACTTC	CASSPRYQETQYF	TRBV18	-	few	TRBJ2-5
TGTGCCAGCAGCGACGTACAGGGGAGTGGTAGAAAAGATACGCAGTATTTT	CASSDVQGSGRKDTQYF	TRBV5-4	TRBD1	-	TRBJ2-3
TGTGCCAGCAGCTTGGTTTCCGGGGCCAACACCGGGGAGCTGTTTTTT	CASSLVSGANTGELFF	TRBV5-4	-	-	TRBJ2-2
TGTGCCAGCAGCCCTATTGGAGGTACGCAGTATTTT	CASSPIGGTQYF	TRBV14	-	-	TRBJ2-3
TGCGCCAGCAGCCCCCAGGACAGGAAGAAGAACACTGAAGCTTTCTTT	CASSPQDRKKNTEAFF	TRBV5-1	TRBD1	-	TRBJ1-1
TGTGCCAGCAGTTACTCGCACGAGCAGTACTTC	CASSYSHEQYF	TRBV6-6	-	once	TRBJ2-7
TGCGCCAGCAGTGAGTCGGGGGACACTGAAGCTTTCTTT	CASSESGDTEAFF	TRBV10-1	-	-	TRBJ1-1
TGTGCCAGCAGCCCGTGGGTGGGGGGCCCCCAAGAGACCCAGTACTTC	CASSPWVGGPQETQYF	TRBV11-2	-	few	TRBJ2-5
TGCGCCAGCAGCTTGACAGGGGGCTTGACTCAAGAGACCCAGTACTTC	CASSLTGGLTQETQYF	TRBV5-1	TRBD1	many	TRBJ2-5
TGTGCCAGCAGCTTAGACGGTGGGCCGGGGGAGCAGTACTTC	CASSLDGGPGEQYF	TRBV6-5	-	-	TRBJ2-7
TGTGCCAGCAGTGGGGATTCTAGCACAGATACGCAGTATTTT	CASSGDSSTDTQYF	TRBV27	-	-	TRBJ2-3
TGTGCCAGCAGCTTACGGGGGGGAACTCCCTACGAGCAGTACTTC	CASSLRGGTPYEQYF	TRBV7-2	TRBD2	few	TRBJ2-7
TGTGCCAGCAGCCCCCCCCAGTACGAGCAGTACTTC	CASSPPQYEQYF	TRBV28	-	-	TRBJ2-7
TGTGCCAGCAGCAAGGGGCAGGGAACTTCACCCCTCCACTTT	CASSKGQGTSPLHF	TRBV5-4	-	-	TRBJ1-6
TGCGCCAGCAGCTTCTCGGGGCTCGGAGGGCAGCCCCAGCATTTT	CASSFSGLGGQPQHF	TRBV5-1	-	few	TRBJ1-5
TGTGCCAGCAGCTTGGAGGGGACAGGGAACTATGGCTACACCTTC	CASSLEGTGNYGYTF	TRBV5-6	TRBD1	-	TRBJ1-2
TGTGCCAGCTCTGGGACAGGCAATCAGCCCCAGCATTTT	CASSGTGNQPQHF	TRBV11-2	TRBD1	once	TRBJ1-5
TGTGCCAGCAGCCCGTTCCCGGTTGGGGGGCGGGAGACCCAGTACTTC	CASSPFPVGGRETQYF	TRBV11-2	-	-	TRBJ2-5
TGTGCCAGCAGCTTGCGGGGGGGAAAGGAGACCCAGTACTTC	CASSLRGGKETQYF	TRBV5-4	TRBD2	-	TRBJ2-5
TGTGCCAGCAGCTTAGTAATCGGGGCGGCGTTGTGGAATACGCAGTATTTT	CASSLVIGAALWNTQYF	TRBV5-6	-	-	TRBJ2-3
TGTGCCAGCGGGGGAACTAATGAAAAACTGTTTTTT	CASGGTNEKLFF	TRBV6-1	-	-	TRBJ1-4
TGTGCCAGCAGCCCGGACAGGGCCAATCAGCCCCAGCATTTT	CASSPDRANQPQHF	TRBV7-9	TRBD1	-	TRBJ1-5
TGCGCCAGCAGCTTGGTGGGACAGGGTGACTACGAGCAGTACTTC	CASSLVGQGDYEQYF	TRBV5-1	TRBD1	-	TRBJ2-7
TGTGCCAGTAGGGGGACCGGGACAGTGAACACCGGGGAGCTGTTTTTT	CASRGTGTVNTGELFF	TRBV19	TRBD1	-	TRBJ2-2
TGTGCCAGCATCCAACGGTCGACAGTGTCAGTTCATGGCTACACCTTC	CASIQRSTVSVHGYTF	TRBV6-6	-	-	TRBJ1-2
TGTGCTAGTGGTTTGCCCACAGGGGGCGGCACAGATACGCAGTATTTT	CASGLPTGGGTDTQYF	TRBV12-5	TRBD1	-	TRBJ2-3
TGTGCCAGCAGTACCGACAGGGATGGTGGGGCTTTCTTT	CASSTDRDGGAFF	TRBV6-6	TRBD1	-	TRBJ1-1
TGTGCCAGCAGCCCGGACCTTAGCACAGATACGCAGTATTTT	CASSPDLSTDTQYF	TRBV9	-	-	TRBJ2-3
TGCGCCAGCAGCGTTTCAGGACAGAGACAAGAGACCCAGTACTTC	CASSVSGQRQETQYF	TRBV5-1	-	-	TRBJ2-5
TGCGCCAGCAGCATGGGGGTCCAGGTAGGGGAGACCCAGTACTTC	CASSMGVQVGETQYF	TRBV5-1	-	-	TRBJ2-5
TGTGCCAGCAGACAAGGACAGAATCTTGCTGGAAACACCATATATTTT	CASRQGQNLAGNTIYF	TRBV4-2	-	-	TRBJ1-3
TGTGCCAGCAGCTTAGGCAGGGTTACAGCTTTCTTT	CASSLGRVTAFF	TRBV11-2	-	-	TRBJ1-1
TGTGCCAGCAGTGAATCGCGAGGACAAAAAAATCAGCCCCAGCATTTT	CASSESRGQKNQPQHF	TRBV2	-	-	TRBJ1-5
TGTGCCAGCAGCCCGGACAGCAACTATGGCTACACCTTC	CASSPDSNYGYTF	TRBV21-1	-	-	TRBJ1-2
TGTGCCAGCAGTGACGGGGAGAATCAGCCCCAGCATTTT	CASSDGENQPQHF	TRBV6-4	-	-	TRBJ1-5
TGTGCCAGCAGTTTATACTCCGGGACACTCCAGGGGGATACGCAGTATTTT	CASSLYSGTLQGDTQYF	TRBV27	-	-	TRBJ2-3
TGTGCCAGCAGCGCCCGGGACAAAATAGCCAAAAACATTCAGTACTTC	CASSARDKIAKNIQYF	TRBV7-2	-	-	TRBJ2-4
TGTGCCAGCAGCTCAATGCGACCTAACACTGAAGCTTTCTTT	CASSSMRPNTEAFF	TRBV7-9	-	-	TRBJ1-1
TGTGCCAGCAGCTTAGCGTGGGGGGAGCAGTACTTC	CASSLAWGEQYF	TRBV11-1	-	-	TRBJ2-7
TGTGCCAGCAGCGCTCGGGGGGGCGGTAACGAGCAGTACTTC	CASSARGGGNEQYF	TRBV11-3	TRBD2	-	TRBJ2-7